The 22 T cell receptor beta chains in this list originate from one sample, sequenced in a study of blood T cell repertoires in COVID-19. TCRdb keeps only in-frame clones here, not all; method: immunoSEQ multiplex PCR. The sample holds 200,000 to 250,000 clones; approximately 85% are singletons and the top ten take 9.1%. The sequencing input was PBMCs or T cells enriched from blood (not recorded which). The source of these receptors is a woman aged 45-60 years with acute COVID-19.

V gene TRBV9 combines with J gene TRBJ2-7, with TRBD1 matching over 8 bases. Germline lookup yields CDR1 SGDLS and CDR2 YYNGEE. This CDR3 has 14 residues. Trimming at V came to 0 bases and at J to 6 bases, leaving 5 bases not matched to a gene. CDR3 nucleotide sequence: TGTGCCAGCAGCGTAGGGGACAGGACGGGCGAGCAGTACTTC. Amino acids: CASSVGDRTGEQYF. The full variable domain, its missing parts supplied by reference TRBV9 and TRBJ2-7, is DSGVTQTPKHLITATGQRVTLRCSPRSGDLSVYWYQQSLDQGLQFLIQYYNGEERAKGNILERFSAQQFPDLHSELNLSSLELGDSALYFCASSVGDRTGEQYFGPGTRLTVT.

CDR3 sequence (DNA): TGTGCCAGTAGTAGGCCCGGGAGGTCTAATGAAAAACTGTTTTTT. This sequence encodes CASSRPGRSNEKLFF. The V call is TRBV19, the J call TRBJ1-4; D call uncertain. The germline V and J ends were trimmed by 4 bases and 3 bases, with 12 bases remaining between them. CDR3 length: 15 residues. Germline V CDR1 and CDR2: LNHDA, SQIVND (reference sequence).

This sequence joins TRBV2 and TRBJ2-7; 9 nucleotides agree with TRBD1. CDR1 and CDR2 from the germline V gene are SNHLY and FYNNEI. The CDR3 is 15 amino acids. With 5 bases clipped from V and 2 bases from J, the junction kept 7 bases outside the gene matches. CDR3 DNA sequence: TGTGCCAGCAGTCCTGGGACAGGGACCACCTACGAGCAGTACTTC. It encodes CASSPGTGTTYEQYF.

The chain joins TRBV10-1 to TRBJ2-1; 11 bases fit TRBD2. The J segment lost 2 bases and the V segment lost 2 bases, leaving 5 bases of the junction unmatched. This CDR3 spans 17 amino acids. Per germline, CDR1 WNHNN and CDR2 SYGVQD (reference sequence). The CDR3 loop is CASSEGLAGGPYNEQFF. In DNA form, the CDR3 reads TGCGCCAGCAGTGAGGGTTTAGCGGGGGGGCCCTACAATGAGCAGTTCTTC.

The gene calls are TRBV7-8 and TRBJ2-3; unclear D gene. CDR3 length: 15 residues. V was pared by 1 base and J by 2 bases, with 10 bases between. Germline CDR1 reads SGHVS; CDR2 reads FQNEAQ. As DNA, the CDR3 is TGTGCCAGCAGCTTAGGCGACTTAGCCACAGATACGCAGTATTTT. It codes for CASSLGDLATDTQYF.

V gene TRBV7-2 combines with J gene TRBJ2-6; D remains ambiguous. Trimming removed 5 bases at V and 4 bases at J, with 9 bases between. The CDR3 loop spans 14 amino acids. The V gene's germline CDR1 is SGHTA and CDR2 FQGNSA. The CDR3 loop is CASSRGSGANVLTF. DNA for the CDR3: TGTGCCAGCAGCCGCGGAAGCGGGGCCAACGTCCTGACTTTC.

The J gene is TRBJ2-7, the V gene TRBV7-2; TRBD2 is a possible D gene (5 bases). Germline V gives CDR1 SGHTA, CDR2 FQGNSA. With 2 bases removed from V and 4 bases from J, the gap between germline ends came to 15 bases. This CDR3 has 15 amino acids. In DNA, the CDR3 is TGTGCCAGCAGCTTATCAGACCAACCGGGGTACGAGCAGTACTTC. Translating gives CASSLSDQPGYEQYF.

The chain is built from TRBV7-2 and TRBJ2-1; 8 bases align to TRBD1. The CDR3 runs to 17 residues. Germline V gives CDR1 SGHTA, CDR2 FQGNSA. With V trimmed by 5 bases and J by 4 bases, 13 bases remained unmatched. The CDR3 region is CASSLVAGQAIYNEQFF. The CDR3 region has the DNA TGTGCCAGCAGCCTGGTGGCGGGACAGGCGATTTACAATGAGCAGTTCTTC. The complete variable domain, with remaining parts taken from reference TRBV7-2 and TRBJ2-1, reads GAGVSQSPSNKVTEKGKDVELRCDPISGHTALYWYRQSLGQGLEFLIYFQGNSAPDKSGLPSDRFSAERTGGSVSTLTIQRTQQEDSAVYLCASSLVAGQAIYNEQFFGPGTRLTVL.

This clone was picked up a small number of times. The chain links TRBV7-2 to TRBJ2-7; 7 nucleotides match TRBD1. The CDR3 totals 16 residues. The germline V gene has CDR1 SGHTA and CDR2 FQGNSA. After removal of 5 bases from V and 6 bases from J, the junction contained 16 bases not matched to a gene. The CDR3 sequence: CASSPGQSTLLGEQYF. The CDR3 region has the DNA TGTGCCAGCAGCCCGGGACAGAGCACACTGTTAGGCGAGCAGTACTTC.

The V and J genes are TRBV5-1 and TRBJ2-3; 8 bases fit TRBD2. The germline gives CDR1 SGHRS, CDR2 YFSETQ. The CDR3 covers 15 residues. The ends lost 1 base at V and 0 bases at J; junction bases unmatched: 1. The CDR3 loop reads CASSLPSGSTDTQYF. The CDR3 bases are TGCGCCAGCAGCTTGCCTAGCGGGAGCACAGATACGCAGTATTTT.

This sequence joins TRBV4-2 and TRBJ1-1, with a possible D match to TRBD1 (6 bases). Germline CDR1 LGHNA, CDR2 YNFKEQ. Trimming cost V 3 bases and J 11 bases, with 13 bases left between them. The CDR3 sequence is 12 residues long. The CDR3 region has the DNA TGTGCCAGCAGCCAGCCTACAGGGCCGGCTTTCTTT. It specifies CASSQPTGPAFF.

This chain links TRBV5-1 with TRBJ2-1, with 8 bases lining up with TRBD1. CDR3 length: 14 amino acids. Unmatched junction bases numbered 4, after V lost 0 bases and J lost 8 bases. Germline CDR1 and CDR2: SGHRS and YFSETQ. The CDR3 spells CASSLGQGADEQFF. DNA for the CDR3: TGCGCCAGCAGCTTGGGGCAGGGGGCGGATGAGCAGTTCTTC.

The chain combines TRBV30 with TRBJ1-4; D is possibly TRBD1 (5 bases). The CDR3 contains 13 residues. The germline V gene encodes CDR1 GTSNPN and CDR2 SVGIG (reference sequence). The germline V and J ends were trimmed by 3 bases and 6 bases, with 11 bases remaining between them. The chain's CDR3 is CAWRVGADEKLFF. The DNA of the CDR3 is TGTGCCTGGAGGGTTGGGGCGGATGAAAAACTGTTTTTT.

The chain couples TRBV19 to TRBJ1-1; a weak D match, TRBD1 (5 bases). This CDR3 is built from 17 residues. The V end lost 11 bases, the J end lost 0 bases, and 25 bases lay between the germline ends. Germline V gene sequence: CDR1 LNHDA, CDR2 SQIVND (reference sequence). The CDR3 spells CASDGGALFFMNTEAFF. Here the CDR3 DNA reads TGTGCCTCCGACGGAGGGGCCCTATTCTTTATGAACACTGAAGCTTTCTTT. The complete variable domain, with remaining parts taken from reference TRBV19 and TRBJ1-1, reads DGGITQSPKYLFRKEGQNVTLSCEQNLNHDAMYWYRQDPGQGLRLIYYSQIVNDFQKGDIAEGYSVSREKKESFPLTVTSAQKNPTAFYLCASDGGALFFMNTEAFFGQGTRLTVV.

This clone was seen a single time. The chain couples TRBV3-1 (or the pseudogene TRBV3-2) to TRBJ1-1, with unresolved D. Looked up from germline, CDR1 is LGHDT and CDR2 is YNNKEL (reference sequence). Trimming removed 6 bases from V and 6 bases from J, with 14 bases in between. The CDR3 is made up of 13 amino acids. CDR3 sequence: CASRQPSGAEAFF. The CDR3 bases are TGTGCCAGCAGACAACCATCCGGGGCTGAAGCTTTCTTT.

The chain combines TRBV6-5 with TRBJ1-2, with TRBD1 identical over 9 bases. The ends lost 8 bases at V and 7 bases at J; junction bases unmatched: 14. The CDR3 sequence is 15 residues long. Germline lookup yields CDR1 MNHEY and CDR2 SVGAGI. The CDR3 region is CASRSQDRGTSGYTF. CDR3 coding DNA: TGTGCCAGCCGTAGCCAAGACAGGGGGACATCTGGCTACACCTTC.

V and J are TRBV5-4 and TRBJ2-7, with TRBD2 matching 9 bases. After removal of 0 bases from V and 5 bases from J, the junction contained 3 bases not matched to a gene. The CDR3 is made up of 14 amino acids. The germline V gene has CDR1 SGHNT and CDR2 YYREEE (reference sequence). CDR3 in amino acids: CASSLETSGNEQYF. The CDR3 DNA reads TGTGCCAGCAGCTTGGAGACTAGCGGTAACGAGCAGTACTTC.

The chain recombines TRBV11-2 with TRBJ2-7, with D tentatively TRBD1 (6 bases). The CDR3 has 15 amino acids. The germline CDR1 and CDR2 sequences are SGHAT and FQNNGV. V dropped 1 base and J dropped 2 bases, with 12 bases sitting between them. The CDR3 region is CASSLAVGGTYEQYF. As DNA, the CDR3 is TGTGCCAGCAGCTTAGCAGTTGGGGGCACCTACGAGCAGTACTTC.

The V gene is TRBV4-3, the J gene TRBJ1-4; a weak D match, TRBD1 (5 bases). CDR3 length: 17 residues. V lost 0 bases and J lost 11, with 22 bases in between. Germline CDR1 LGHNA, CDR2 YSLEER. The CDR3 sequence is CASSQDPTPGGFGKLFF. CDR3 DNA sequence: TGCGCCAGCAGCCAAGATCCCACCCCGGGGGGATTTGGGAAACTGTTTTTT.

Worth noting for this clone: Possible read error: a much larger clone is one base away. Distinct nucleotide sequences in the sample also encode this CDR3. The rearrangement uses TRBV27 and TRBJ1-5; D gene uncertain. Per the germline V gene, CDR1 is MNHEY and CDR2 is SMNVEV (reference sequence). This CDR3 comprises 13 residues. Trimming removed 2 bases from V and 4 bases from J, with 6 bases in between. The CDR3 sequence: CASSLARNQPQHF. In nucleotides, the CDR3 is TGTGCCAGCAGTTTAGCGAGGAATCAGCCCCAGCATTTT.

The chain combines TRBV29-1 with TRBJ1-2; TRBD1 agrees at 7 bases. The CDR3 is 12 amino acids. With 7 bases clipped from V and 3 bases from J, the junction kept 5 bases outside the gene matches. CDR1 is SQVTM, CDR2 ANQGSEA, per germline. In nucleotides, the CDR3 is TGCAGCGGCTCCAGGGGGGACTATGGCTACACCTTC. Protein: CSGSRGDYGYTF.

The chain's CDR3 is CASSWTLQQTSGGPRETQYF. Here the CDR3 DNA reads TGTGCCAGCAGCTGGACTCTACAACAGACTAGCGGGGGGCCTAGAGAGACCCAGTACTTC. The chain combines TRBV7-6 with TRBJ2-5; TRBD2 matches at 13 bases. The CDR3 covers 20 residues. In germline, CDR1 is SGHVS, CDR2 FNYEAQ. After removal of 4 bases from V and 4 bases from J, the junction contained 18 bases not matched to a gene.